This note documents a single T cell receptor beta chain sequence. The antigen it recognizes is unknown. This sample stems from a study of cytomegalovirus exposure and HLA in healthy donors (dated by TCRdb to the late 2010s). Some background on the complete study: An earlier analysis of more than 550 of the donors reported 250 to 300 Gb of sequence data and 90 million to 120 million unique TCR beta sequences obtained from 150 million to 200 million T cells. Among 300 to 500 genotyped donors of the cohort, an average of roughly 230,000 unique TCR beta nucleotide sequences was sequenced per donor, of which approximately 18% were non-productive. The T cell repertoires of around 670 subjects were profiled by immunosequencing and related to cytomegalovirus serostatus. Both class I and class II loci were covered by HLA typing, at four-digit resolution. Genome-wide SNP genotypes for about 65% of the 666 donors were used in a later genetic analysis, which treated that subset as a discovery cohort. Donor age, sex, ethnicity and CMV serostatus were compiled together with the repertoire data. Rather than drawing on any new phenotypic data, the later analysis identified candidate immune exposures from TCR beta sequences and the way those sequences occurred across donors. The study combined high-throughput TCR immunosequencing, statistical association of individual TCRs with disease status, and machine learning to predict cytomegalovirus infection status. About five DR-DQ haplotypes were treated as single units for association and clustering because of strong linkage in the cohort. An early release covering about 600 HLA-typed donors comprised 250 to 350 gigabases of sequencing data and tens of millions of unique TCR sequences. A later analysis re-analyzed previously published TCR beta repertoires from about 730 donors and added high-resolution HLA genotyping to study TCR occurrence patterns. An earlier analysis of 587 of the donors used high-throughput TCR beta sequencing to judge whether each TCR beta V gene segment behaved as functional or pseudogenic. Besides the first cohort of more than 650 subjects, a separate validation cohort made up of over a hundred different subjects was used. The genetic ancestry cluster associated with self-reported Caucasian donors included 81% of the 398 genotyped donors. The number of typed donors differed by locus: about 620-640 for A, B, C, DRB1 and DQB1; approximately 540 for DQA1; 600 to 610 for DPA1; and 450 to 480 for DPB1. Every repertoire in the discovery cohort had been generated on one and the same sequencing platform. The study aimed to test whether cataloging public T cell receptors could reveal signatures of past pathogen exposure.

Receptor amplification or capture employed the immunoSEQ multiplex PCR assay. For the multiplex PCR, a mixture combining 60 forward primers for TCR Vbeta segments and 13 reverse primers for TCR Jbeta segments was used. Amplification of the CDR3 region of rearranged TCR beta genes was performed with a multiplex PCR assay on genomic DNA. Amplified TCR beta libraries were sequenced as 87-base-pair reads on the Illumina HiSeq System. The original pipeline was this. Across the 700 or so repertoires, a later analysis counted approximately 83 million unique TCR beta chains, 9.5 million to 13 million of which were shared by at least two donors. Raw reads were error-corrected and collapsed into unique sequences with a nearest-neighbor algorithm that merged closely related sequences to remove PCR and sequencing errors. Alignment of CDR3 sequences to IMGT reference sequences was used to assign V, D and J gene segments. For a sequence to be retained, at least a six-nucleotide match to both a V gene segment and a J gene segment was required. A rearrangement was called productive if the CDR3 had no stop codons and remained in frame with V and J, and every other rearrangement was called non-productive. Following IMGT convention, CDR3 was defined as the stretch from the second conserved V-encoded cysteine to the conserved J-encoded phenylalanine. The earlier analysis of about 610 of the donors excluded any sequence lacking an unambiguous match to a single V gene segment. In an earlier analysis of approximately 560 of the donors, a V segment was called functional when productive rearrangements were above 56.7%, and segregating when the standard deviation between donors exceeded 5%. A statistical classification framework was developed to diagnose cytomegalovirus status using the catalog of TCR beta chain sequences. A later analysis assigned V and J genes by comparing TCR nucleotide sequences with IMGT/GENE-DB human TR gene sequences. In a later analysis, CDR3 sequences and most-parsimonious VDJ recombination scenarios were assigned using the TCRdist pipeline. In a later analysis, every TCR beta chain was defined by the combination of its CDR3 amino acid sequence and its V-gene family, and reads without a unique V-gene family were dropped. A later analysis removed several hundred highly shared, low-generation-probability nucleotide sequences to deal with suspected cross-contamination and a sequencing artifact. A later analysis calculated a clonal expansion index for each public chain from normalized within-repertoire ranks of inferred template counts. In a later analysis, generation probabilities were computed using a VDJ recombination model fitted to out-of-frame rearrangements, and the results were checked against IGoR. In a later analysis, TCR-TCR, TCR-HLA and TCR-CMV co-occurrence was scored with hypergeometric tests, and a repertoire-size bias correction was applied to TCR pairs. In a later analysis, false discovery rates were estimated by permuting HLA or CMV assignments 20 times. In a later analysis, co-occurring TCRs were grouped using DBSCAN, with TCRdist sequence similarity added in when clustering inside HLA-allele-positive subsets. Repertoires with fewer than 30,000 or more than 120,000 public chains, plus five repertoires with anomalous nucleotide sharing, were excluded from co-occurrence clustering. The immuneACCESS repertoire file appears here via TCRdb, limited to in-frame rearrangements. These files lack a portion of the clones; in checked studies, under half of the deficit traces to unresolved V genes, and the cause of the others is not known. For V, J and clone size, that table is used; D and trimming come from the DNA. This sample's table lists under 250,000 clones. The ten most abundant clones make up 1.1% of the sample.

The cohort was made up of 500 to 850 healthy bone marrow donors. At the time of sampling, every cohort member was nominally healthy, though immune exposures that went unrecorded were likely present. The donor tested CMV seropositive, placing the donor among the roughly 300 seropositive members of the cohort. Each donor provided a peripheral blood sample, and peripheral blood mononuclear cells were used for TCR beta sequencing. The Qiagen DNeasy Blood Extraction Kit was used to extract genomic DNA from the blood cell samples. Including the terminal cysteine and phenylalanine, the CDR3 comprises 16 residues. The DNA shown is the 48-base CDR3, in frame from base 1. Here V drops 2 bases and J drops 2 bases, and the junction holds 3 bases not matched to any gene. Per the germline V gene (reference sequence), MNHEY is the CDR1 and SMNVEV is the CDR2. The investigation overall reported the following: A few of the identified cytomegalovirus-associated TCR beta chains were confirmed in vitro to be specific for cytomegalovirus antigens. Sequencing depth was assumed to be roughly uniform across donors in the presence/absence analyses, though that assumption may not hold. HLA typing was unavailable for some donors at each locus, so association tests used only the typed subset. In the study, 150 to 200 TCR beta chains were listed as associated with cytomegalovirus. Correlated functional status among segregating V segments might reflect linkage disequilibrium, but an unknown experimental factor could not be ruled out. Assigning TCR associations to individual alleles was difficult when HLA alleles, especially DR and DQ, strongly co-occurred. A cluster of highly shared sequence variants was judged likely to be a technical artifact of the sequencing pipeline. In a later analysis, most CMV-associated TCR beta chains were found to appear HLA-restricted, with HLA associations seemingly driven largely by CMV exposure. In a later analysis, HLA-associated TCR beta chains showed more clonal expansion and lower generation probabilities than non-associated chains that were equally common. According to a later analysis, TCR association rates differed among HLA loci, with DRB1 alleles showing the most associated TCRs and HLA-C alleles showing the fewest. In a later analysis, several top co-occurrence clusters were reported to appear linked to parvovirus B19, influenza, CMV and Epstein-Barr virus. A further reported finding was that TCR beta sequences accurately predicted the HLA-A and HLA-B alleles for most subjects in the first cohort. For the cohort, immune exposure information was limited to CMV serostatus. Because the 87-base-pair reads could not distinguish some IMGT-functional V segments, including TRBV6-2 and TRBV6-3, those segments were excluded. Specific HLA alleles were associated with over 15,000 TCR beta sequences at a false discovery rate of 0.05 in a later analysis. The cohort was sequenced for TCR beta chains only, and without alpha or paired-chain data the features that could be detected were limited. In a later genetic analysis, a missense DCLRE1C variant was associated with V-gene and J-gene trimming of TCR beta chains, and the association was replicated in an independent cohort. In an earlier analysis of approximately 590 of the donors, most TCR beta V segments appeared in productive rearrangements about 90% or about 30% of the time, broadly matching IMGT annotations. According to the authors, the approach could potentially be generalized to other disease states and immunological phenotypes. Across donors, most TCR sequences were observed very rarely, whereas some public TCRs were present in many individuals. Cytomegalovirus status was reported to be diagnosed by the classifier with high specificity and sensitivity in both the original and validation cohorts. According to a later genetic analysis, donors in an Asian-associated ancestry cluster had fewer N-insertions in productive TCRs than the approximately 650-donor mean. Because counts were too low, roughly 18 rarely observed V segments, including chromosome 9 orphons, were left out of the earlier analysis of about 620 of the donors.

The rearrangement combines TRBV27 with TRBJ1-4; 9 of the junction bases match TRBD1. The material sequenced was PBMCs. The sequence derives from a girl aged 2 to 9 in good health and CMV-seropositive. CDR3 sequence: CASSLIQGATNEKLFF. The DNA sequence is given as TGTGCCAGCAGTTTAATACAGGGGGCCACTAATGAAAAACTGTTTTTT.